A single sample gave rise to the 27 T cell receptor beta chains below, sequenced in a study of technical replicates of blood from a few donors. Produced via immunoSEQ multiplex PCR; TCRdb's table is partial and in-frame only. Seen here are 12,000 to 15,000 clones, 84% observed once, and the top ten hold approximately 11%. The sample taken for sequencing was PBMCs. These receptors all stem from a human donor in good health.

This clone came up a few times. The gene calls are TRBV19 and TRBJ2-1; perhaps TRBD2 as D (6 bases). The CDR3 has 16 residues. From germline, CDR1 is LNHDA and CDR2 SQIVND (reference sequence). V dropped 0 bases and J dropped 2 bases, with 11 bases sitting between them. Here the CDR3 reads CASSIEEGYPYNEQFF. DNA of the CDR3: TGTGCCAGTAGTATAGAGGAGGGATACCCCTACAATGAGCAGTTCTTC.

The chain links TRBV4-1 to TRBJ1-3; 7 nucleotides line up with TRBD1. V gave up 0 bases and J gave up 0 bases; unmatched junction bases: 5. The CDR3 contains 17 residues. Germline lookup yields CDR1 MGHRA and CDR2 YSYEKL. The CDR3 region has the DNA TGCGCCAGCAGCCAAGAAGCGCAGGGGGACTCTGGAAACACCATATATTTT. Amino acids: CASSQEAQGDSGNTIYF.

The chain links TRBV27 to TRBJ1-3, with TRBD1 matching over 8 bases. J gave up 7 bases and V 4 bases, and 9 bases lay outside the gene matches. This CDR3 spans 15 amino acids. The V gene's germline CDR1 is MNHEY and CDR2 SMNVEV (reference sequence). The CDR3 region has the DNA TGTGCCAGCAGTTCGACCGGGACAGGAGAGAACACCATATATTTT. Translated: CASSSTGTGENTIYF.

The rearrangement joins TRBV5-1 to TRBJ2-6; D possibly corresponds to TRBD1 (6 bases). The V and J ends lost 2 bases and 2 bases respectively, with 8 bases between them. CDR1 and CDR2 (germline): SGHRS, YFSETQ. CDR3 size: 15 residues. The CDR3: CASSLQGPGANVLTF. The CDR3 bases are TGCGCCAGCAGCTTACAGGGTCCTGGGGCCAACGTCCTGACTTTC. Supplemented by reference TRBV5-1 and TRBJ2-6, the full variable domain reads KAGVTQTPRYLIKTRGQQVTLSCSPISGHRSVSWYQQTPGQGLQFLFEYFSETQRNKGNFPGRFSGRQFSNSRSEMNVSTLELGDSALYLCASSLQGPGANVLTFGAGSRLTVL.

V and J are TRBV9 and TRBJ1-3, with TRBD1 matching over 7 bases. The CDR3 contains 16 residues. Germline CDR1 SGDLS, CDR2 YYNGEE. The V and J ends lost 3 bases and 2 bases, in that order; junction bases with no gene match: 8. DNA of the CDR3: TGTGCCAGCAGCGCTTCTCTGACAGGGACTGGAAACACCATATATTTT. This gives the protein CASSASLTGTGNTIYF.

This clone was found once. The chain has TRBV7-2 and TRBJ2-7; D is perhaps TRBD1 (5 bases). This CDR3 region has 12 residues. V lost 6 bases and J 6 bases, leaving 12 bases between the germline ends. Germline values: CDR1 SGHTA, CDR2 FQGNSA. The CDR3 sequence is CASSSYQGEQYF. As DNA, the CDR3 is TGTGCCAGCAGTTCATATCAGGGCGAGCAGTACTTC.

This chain connects TRBV19 to TRBJ2-3, with TRBD2 identical over 11 bases. Unmatched junction bases numbered 9, after V lost 8 bases and J lost 5 bases. Germline loops: CDR1 LNHDA, CDR2 SQIVND (reference sequence). The CDR3 loop spans 15 amino acids. In DNA, the CDR3 is TGTGCCAGTTCCCATAGCGGGAGGGCCAGAGATACGCAGTATTTT. Translated: CASSHSGRARDTQYF.

V gene TRBV5-1 combines with J gene TRBJ1-1, with D unclear. Germline V CDR1 and CDR2: SGHRS, YFSETQ. The CDR3 spans 14 residues. The ends were cut back, 2 bases at V and 2 bases at J, with 10 bases in the middle. The CDR3 loop reads CASSLTTTNTEAFF. The CDR3 coding sequence is TGCGCCAGCAGCTTAACGACAACCAACACTGAAGCTTTCTTT.

CDR3 loop: CASSSPAGGRGANYGYTF. Written as DNA, the CDR3 is TGTGCCAGCAGCTCCCCGGCAGGAGGGCGCGGAGCTAACTATGGCTACACCTTC. The rearrangement uses TRBV7-2 and TRBJ1-2; D is uncertain. The germline V gene has CDR1 SGHTA and CDR2 FQGNSA. V lost 4 bases, J lost 0 bases, and 21 bases lay in between. The CDR3 has 18 amino acids.

This CDR3 reads CASSDPQGGKNIQYF. As DNA, the CDR3 is TGTGCCAGCAGCGATCCACAGGGGGGCAAAAACATTCAGTACTTC. This chain connects TRBV7-9 to TRBJ2-4; 8 nucleotides agree with TRBD1. There are 15 residues in the CDR3. J gave up 3 bases and V 5 bases, and 6 bases lay outside the gene matches. CDR1 and CDR2 (germline): SEHNR, FQNEAQ (reference sequence).

The chain employs TRBV9 and TRBJ1-2, with 9 bases lining up with TRBD1. Germline V gives CDR1 SGDLS, CDR2 YYNGEE. Trimming cost V 3 bases and J 7 bases; bases outside gene matches: 7. There are 14 residues in the CDR3. CDR3 region: CASSAPGQGRGYTF. The CDR3 DNA reads TGTGCCAGCAGCGCCCCGGGACAGGGTCGTGGCTACACCTTC.

This chain links TRBV11-2 with TRBJ1-1, with a possible D match to TRBD1 (5 bases). Trimming stripped 2 bases from V and 1 base from J, with 8 bases between. CDR3 size: 14 residues. The germline CDR1 and CDR2 sequences are SGHAT and FQNNGV. The CDR3 bases are TGTGCCAGCAGCTTACAGGGCGGGAACACTGAAGCTTTCTTT. This encodes CASSLQGGNTEAFF.

V gene TRBV12-5 combines with J gene TRBJ2-7; 9 bases are shared with TRBD2. Per the germline V gene, CDR1 is LGHNT and CDR2 is FRNRAP. V shed 1 base and J 3 bases; nucleotides not matched to a gene: 16. This CDR3 is built from 19 residues. The CDR3 sequence: CASGLGSVGLAGKDYEQYF. As DNA, the CDR3 is TGTGCTAGTGGTTTGGGGTCAGTGGGGCTAGCGGGAAAGGACTACGAGCAGTACTTC.

The rearrangement uses TRBV2 and TRBJ1-1; 7 bases fit TRBD1. This CDR3 has 13 amino acids. Germline lookup yields CDR1 SNHLY and CDR2 FYNNEI. The V segment lost 6 bases and the J segment 3 bases; nucleotides outside the gene matches: 4. Here the CDR3 reads CASSSDRDTEAFF. The DNA for the CDR3 is TGTGCCAGCAGCTCCGACAGGGACACTGAAGCTTTCTTT. Based on the CDR3 plus reference TRBV2 and TRBJ1-1, the full variable domain is EPEVTQTPSHQVTQMGQEVILRCVPISNHLYFYWYRQILGQKVEFLVSFYNNEISEKSEIFDDQFSVERPDGSNFTLKIRSTKLEDSAMYFCASSSDRDTEAFFGQGTRLTVV.

The chain uses TRBV10-2 and TRBJ2-7; TRBD2 matches 8 bases. This CDR3 has 14 residues. V trimming: 5 bases; J trimming: 4 bases; junction bases outside the gene matches: 7. Germline V gives CDR1 WSHSY, CDR2 SAAADI. In DNA form, the CDR3 reads TGCGCCAGCAGTACTAGCGGTGTCGGGTACGAGCAGTACTTC. Translation: CASSTSGVGYEQYF.

The chain employs TRBV7-9 and TRBJ1-1; 7 bases line up with TRBD1. Germline CDR1 is SEHNR and CDR2 is FQNEAQ (reference sequence). The CDR3 loop spans 13 amino acids. Germline trimming cut 5 bases from V and 3 bases from J; bases unmatched to any gene: 3. CDR3 DNA sequence: TGTGCCAGCAGCCTTCAGGGGGACACTGAAGCTTTCTTT. This gives the protein CASSLQGDTEAFF.

The rearrangement links TRBV6-1 to TRBJ2-2, with 11 bases lining up with TRBD2. This CDR3 has 15 amino acids. Germline CDR1 MNHNS, CDR2 SASEGT. Trimming removed 2 bases from V and 6 bases from J; junction bases left unmatched: 2. The CDR3 DNA follows: TGTGCCAGCAGTGAAAAACTAGCGGGAGCCGGGGAGCTGTTTTTT. Protein: CASSEKLAGAGELFF.

This chain connects TRBV5-6 to TRBJ2-2; no firm D call. The CDR3 covers 14 residues. Germline lookup yields CDR1 SGHDT and CDR2 YYEEEE. The germline V and J ends were trimmed by 1 base and 5 bases, with 9 bases remaining between them. CDR3 sequence: CASSLWQKTGELFF. CDR3 coding DNA: TGTGCCAGCAGCTTGTGGCAAAAGACCGGGGAGCTGTTTTTT.

The chain joins TRBV19 to TRBJ2-2, with 12 positions matching TRBD2. CDR1 is LNHDA and CDR2 is SQIVND in the germline V gene (reference sequence). The CDR3 extends over 17 amino acids. J was trimmed by 1 base and V by 5 bases; bases with no gene match: 5. This chain's CDR3 is CASSPTSGRVNTGELFF. As DNA, the CDR3 is TGTGCCAGTAGTCCGACTAGCGGGAGAGTGAACACCGGGGAGCTGTTTTTT.

J is TRBJ2-5 and V is TRBV5-1; 9 nucleotides match TRBD2. CDR1 is SGHRS and CDR2 is YFSETQ in the germline V gene. The CDR3 is 16 amino acids. The ends lost 4 bases at V and 5 bases at J; junction bases unmatched: 12. The CDR3 region has the DNA TGCGCCAGCAGCCCCGGCCCCGAGCGGGAGGTTGAGACCCAGTACTTC. Translating it yields CASSPGPEREVETQYF.

This sequence joins TRBV10-1 and TRBJ2-5; D remains unclear. The germline gives CDR1 WNHNN, CDR2 SYGVQD (reference sequence). The CDR3 contains 15 residues. Between the trimmed V and J ends, which lost 0 bases and 2 bases, there was a span of 10 bases. The CDR3 is CASSESAHSQETQYF. The CDR3 DNA follows: TGCGCCAGCAGTGAGTCGGCCCATTCTCAAGAGACCCAGTACTTC.

The chain has TRBV6-1 and TRBJ1-3, with 8 bases matching TRBD1. V gave up 6 bases and J gave up 3 bases; unmatched junction bases: 4. Germline V CDR1 and CDR2: MNHNS, SASEGT. The CDR3 runs 14 residues. The CDR3 here is CASSGQGHGNTIYF. The CDR3 coding sequence is TGTGCCAGCAGCGGACAGGGACATGGAAACACCATATATTTT.

The J gene is TRBJ2-5, the V gene TRBV7-2, with 10 bases that match TRBD2. The germline gives CDR1 SGHTA, CDR2 FQGNSA. The length of the CDR3 is 16 residues. J gave up 3 bases and V 1 base, and 5 bases lay outside the gene matches. CDR3 sequence (DNA): TGTGCCAGCAGCTTAGTAGCGGGAGGATACAAAGAGACCCAGTACTTC. Translation: CASSLVAGGYKETQYF. Full variable domain (remainder filled in from reference TRBV7-2 and TRBJ2-5): GAGVSQSPSNKVTEKGKDVELRCDPISGHTALYWYRQSLGQGLEFLIYFQGNSAPDKSGLPSDRFSAERTGGSVSTLTIQRTQQEDSAVYLCASSLVAGGYKETQYFGPGTRLLVL.

The sample holds one count of this clone. The chain is built from TRBV23-1 and TRBJ2-4; 7 bases are a match to TRBD2. TRBV23-1 is classed as an ORF, of uncertain function. Unmatched junction bases numbered 3, after V lost 5 bases and J lost 2 bases. The CDR3 sequence is 14 residues long. The chain's CDR3 is CASSWGGTKNIQYF. The CDR3 DNA is TGCGCCAGCAGTTGGGGGGGTACCAAAAACATTCAGTACTTC.

The chain combines TRBV10-2 with TRBJ1-5; D possibly corresponds to TRBD1 (6 bases). The length of the CDR3 is 18 residues. The V gene's germline CDR1 is WSHSY and CDR2 SAAADI. V lost 0 bases to trimming and J lost 0 bases, with 15 bases between them. CDR3 protein: CASSESSSGEYSNQPQHF. In DNA form, the CDR3 reads TGCGCCAGCAGTGAGTCGAGTTCAGGGGAATATAGCAATCAGCCCCAGCATTTT.

This sequence joins TRBV18 and TRBJ2-2; 9 nucleotides align to TRBD1. J lost 1 base, V lost 4 bases, and 7 bases had no gene match. Germline V gives CDR1 KGHSH, CDR2 LQKENI. The CDR3 loop spans 17 amino acids. The CDR3 bases are TGTGCCAGCTCACAAGGAACGGGACAGGGGAACACCGGGGAGCTGTTTTTT. It yields the protein CASSQGTGQGNTGELFF.

Concerning this clone: A read error may account for a junction end that differs from germline. The V call is TRBV28, the J call TRBJ1-1; D might be TRBD1 (6 bases). The CDR3 length is 14 residues. Germline values: CDR1 MDHEN, CDR2 SYDVKM. This CDR3 reads CAGSSGVSRLGAFF. The CDR3 nucleotides are TGTGCCGGCAGTTCAGGGGTTTCCAGGCTGGGAGCTTTCTTT.